What follows are 21 T cell receptor beta chains derived from one specimen sequenced in a study of shared clonotypes between healthy human individuals. Naive CD8 cells lacked CD45RO, underwent positive selection for CCR7 and left out terminally differentiated effector memory CD45RA+ cells. The table came from immunoSEQ multiplex PCR; TCRdb's copy has only in-frame clones and leaves some out. The sample holds around 610,000 clones, about 96% seen once. The material sequenced was naive CD8+ T cells sorted from blood. The receptors stem from a woman in her thirties in good health.

The V gene is TRBV13, the J gene TRBJ2-3, with D perhaps matching TRBD2 (6 bases). This CDR3 has 15 residues. The germline V gene encodes CDR1 PRHDT and CDR2 FYEKMQ (reference sequence). Trimming shortened V by 1 base and J by 1 base, and 9 bases separated the two germline ends. The CDR3: CASSLVTGGTDTQYF. CDR3 nucleotide sequence: TGTGCCAGCAGCTTAGTTACGGGGGGCACAGATACGCAGTATTTT. Based on the CDR3 plus reference TRBV13 and TRBJ2-3, the full variable domain is AAGVIQSPRHLIKEKRETATLKCYPIPRHDTVYWYQQGPGQDPQFLISFYEKMQSDKGSIPDRFSAQQFSDYHSELNMSSLELGDSALYFCASSLVTGGTDTQYFGPGTRLTVL.

The chain links TRBV5-4 to TRBJ2-5; 7 positions match TRBD2. CDR1 and CDR2 (germline): SGHNT, YYREEE (reference sequence). V was clipped by 1 base and J by 13 bases; unmatched bases: 16. The CDR3 has 15 residues. The CDR3 region is CASSLRERTAGDRYF. CDR3 DNA sequence: TGTGCCAGCAGCTTGCGGGAGCGGACCGCGGGGGATCGGTACTTC.

Concerning this clone: This specimen includes other DNA sequences encoding the same CDR3. CDR3 region: CASSPGPAYEQYF. The CDR3 coding sequence is TGTGCCAGCAGTCCCGGGCCTGCCTACGAGCAGTACTTC. The chain is built from TRBV6-5 and TRBJ2-7, with D uncertain. The CDR3 loop spans 13 amino acids. V lost 5 bases, J lost 2 bases, and 10 bases lay in between. From germline, CDR1 is MNHEY and CDR2 SVGAGI.

This clone was counted a single time. The rearrangement uses TRBV27 and TRBJ2-2; 10 bases line up with TRBD2. The CDR3 has 16 amino acids. Germline V gene lookup returns CDR1 MNHEY and CDR2 SMNVEV (reference sequence). After removal of 5 bases from V and 3 bases from J, the junction contained 6 bases not matched to a gene. The CDR3 DNA sequence: TGTGCCAGCAGTCCTAGCGGGAGTCACGACACCGGGGAGCTGTTTTTT. Protein product: CASSPSGSHDTGELFF.

This clone has a single count. The genes are TRBV2 and TRBJ2-2, with 9 nucleotides matching TRBD2. V was pared by 10 bases and J by 0 bases, with 3 bases of the junction left unmatched. The CDR3 sequence is 14 residues long. In germline, CDR1 is SNHLY, CDR2 FYNNEI. The CDR3 coding sequence is TGTGCCAAAGCGGGAGGAACGAACACCGGGGAGCTGTTTTTT. Its translation is CAKAGGTNTGELFF.

This chain links TRBV5-8 with TRBJ2-7; D is undetermined. CDR3 size: 12 residues. V lost 7 bases and J lost 4, with 12 bases in between. The germline V gene encodes CDR1 SGHTS and CDR2 YDEGEE. This CDR3 reads CASAFLGYEQYF. CDR3 DNA sequence: TGTGCCAGCGCCTTTTTGGGATACGAGCAGTACTTC.

The chain employs TRBV5-6 and TRBJ1-3; a weak D match, TRBD1 (5 bases). V was shortened by 5 bases and J by 0 bases, with 9 bases between the two germline ends. Germline-derived CDR1 and CDR2 are SGHDT and YYEEEE. This CDR3 has 14 amino acids. CDR3 residues: CASRSDSSGNTIYF. DNA for the CDR3: TGTGCCAGCAGATCCGACAGCTCTGGAAACACCATATATTTT.

The chain joins TRBV2 to TRBJ2-7, with D unclear. Germline lookup yields CDR1 SNHLY and CDR2 FYNNEI. Deletions cut 4 bases from V and 4 bases from J, with 14 bases between. CDR3 size: 14 residues. As DNA, the CDR3 is TGTGCCAGCAGTGCTCGGACGGACCTTTACGAGCAGTACTTC. Its protein product is CASSARTDLYEQYF.

The gene calls are TRBV6-5 and TRBJ1-1, with 8 bases identical to TRBD1. CDR3 length: 14 amino acids. Germline loops: CDR1 MNHEY, CDR2 SVGAGI. The junction had 5 bases not matched to a gene; V was cut back by 5 bases and J by 3 bases. The CDR3: CASSTDRGYTEAFF. CDR3 sequence (DNA): TGTGCCAGCAGTACCGACAGGGGATACACTGAAGCTTTCTTT.

This sequence joins TRBV7-8 and TRBJ2-2, with TRBD1 matching over 7 bases. The CDR3 runs 15 residues. Looked up from germline, CDR1 is SGHVS and CDR2 is FQNEAQ. Germline trimming cut 2 bases from V and 4 bases from J; bases unmatched to any gene: 4. The CDR3 loop reads CASSLLQGTTGELFF. The CDR3 DNA sequence: TGTGCCAGCAGCTTACTACAGGGGACCACCGGGGAGCTGTTTTTT.

This chain joins TRBV9 and TRBJ2-3, with D perhaps TRBD2 (5 bases). V dropped 6 bases and J dropped 2 bases, with 19 bases sitting between them. From germline, CDR1 is SGDLS and CDR2 YYNGEE. The CDR3 covers 16 residues. The chain's CDR3 is CASNHGVEAATDTQYF. Here the CDR3 DNA reads TGTGCCAGCAACCACGGGGTTGAGGCTGCCACAGATACGCAGTATTTT.

The chain links TRBV27 to TRBJ2-7; D remains ambiguous. The CDR3 contains 14 residues. In germline, CDR1 is MNHEY, CDR2 SMNVEV (reference sequence). Trimming stripped 5 bases from V and 2 bases from J, with 13 bases between. Written as DNA, the CDR3 is TGTGCCAGCAGTAAAGTCGAGGCGCCCTACGAGCAGTACTTC. Protein product: CASSKVEAPYEQYF.

This sequence joins TRBV7-9 and TRBJ1-3; D call uncertain. The germline gives CDR1 SEHNR, CDR2 FQNEAQ (reference sequence). The CDR3 totals 12 residues. V lost 0 bases to trimming and J lost 7 bases, with 4 bases between them. The CDR3 here is CASSLASNTIYF. The CDR3 coding sequence is TGTGCCAGCAGCTTAGCGTCGAACACCATATATTTT.

The chain links TRBV5-1 to TRBJ2-2; TRBD1 is a possible D gene (6 bases). The CDR3 totals 14 residues. Germline V gene sequence: CDR1 SGHRS, CDR2 YFSETQ. The V end lost 3 bases, the J end lost 2 bases, and 8 bases lay between the germline ends. CDR3 amino acids: CASSSTGNTGELFF. The CDR3 bases are TGCGCCAGCAGCTCGACAGGTAACACCGGGGAGCTGTTTTTT. Together with reference TRBV5-1 and TRBJ2-2, the CDR3 gives the full variable domain: KAGVTQTPRYLIKTRGQQVTLSCSPISGHRSVSWYQQTPGQGLQFLFEYFSETQRNKGNFPGRFSGRQFSNSRSEMNVSTLELGDSALYLCASSSTGNTGELFFGEGSRLTVL.

This chain connects TRBV9 to TRBJ1-2, with a possible D match to TRBD1 (5 bases). The CDR3 length is 14 residues. V was pared by 4 bases and J by 4 bases, with 14 bases between. Germline lookup yields CDR1 SGDLS and CDR2 YYNGEE. In nucleotides, the CDR3 is TGTGCCAGCAGCCCGGGACGGGGCAGCTATGGCTACACCTTC. Translated, it gives CASSPGRGSYGYTF.

The rearrangement joins TRBV5-1 to TRBJ2-7; no reliable D call. V lost 0 bases, J lost 0 bases, and 13 bases lay in between. CDR1 and CDR2 from the germline V gene are SGHRS and YFSETQ. The length of the CDR3 is 16 residues. CDR3 bases: TGCGCCAGCAGCTTGGACGGGCCCTTCCTCTCCTACGAGCAGTACTTC. Its translation is CASSLDGPFLSYEQYF.

V gene TRBV7-2 combines with J gene TRBJ1-4, with D possibly matching TRBD1 (5 bases). The CDR3 sequence is 18 residues long. The V and J ends lost 4 bases and 5 bases respectively, with 23 bases between them. Germline V CDR1 and CDR2: SGHTA, FQGNSA. The CDR3: CASSSREGPGVLNEKLFF. CDR3 bases: TGTGCCAGCAGCTCTAGGGAAGGGCCGGGGGTTCTGAATGAAAAACTGTTTTTT.

The chain uses TRBV4-1 and TRBJ2-1; D unresolved. Germline CDR1 and CDR2: MGHRA and YSYEKL. Trimming left V 3 bases short and J 5 bases short, with 8 bases between. There are 13 residues in the CDR3. The CDR3 region has the DNA TGCGCCAGCAGCCAGCAGGATAACAATGAGCAGTTCTTC. As protein: CASSQQDNNEQFF.

The V gene is TRBV30, the J gene TRBJ2-5, with D possibly being TRBD1 or TRBD2 (5 bases each). The V gene's germline CDR1 is GTSNPN and CDR2 SVGIG (reference sequence). Trimming removed 5 bases at V and 5 bases at J, with 9 bases between. CDR3 length: 11 amino acids. The CDR3 spells CAWGGSETQYF. The CDR3 coding sequence is TGTGCCTGGGGGGGTTCGGAGACCCAGTACTTC.

The genes are TRBV12-5 and TRBJ2-2, with TRBD2 matching over 10 bases. With 1 base clipped from V and 1 base from J, the junction kept 9 bases outside the gene matches. The germline CDR1 and CDR2 sequences are LGHNT and FRNRAP. This CDR3 is built from 19 residues. CDR3 loop: CASGLDWLAGDQNTGELFF. The CDR3 bases are TGTGCTAGTGGTTTGGACTGGCTAGCGGGAGATCAGAACACCGGGGAGCTGTTTTTT.

This clone was seen a single time. The rearrangement uses TRBV25-1 and TRBJ2-7; a possible D gene is TRBD2 (6 bases). The germline V gene has CDR1 MGHDK and CDR2 SYGVNS. The length of the CDR3 is 13 residues. The V gene lost 8 bases and the J gene lost 3 bases, with 14 bases spanning the gap. CDR3: CASGNSGNYEQYF. The CDR3 DNA sequence: TGTGCCAGCGGAAATAGCGGAAACTACGAGCAGTACTTC.